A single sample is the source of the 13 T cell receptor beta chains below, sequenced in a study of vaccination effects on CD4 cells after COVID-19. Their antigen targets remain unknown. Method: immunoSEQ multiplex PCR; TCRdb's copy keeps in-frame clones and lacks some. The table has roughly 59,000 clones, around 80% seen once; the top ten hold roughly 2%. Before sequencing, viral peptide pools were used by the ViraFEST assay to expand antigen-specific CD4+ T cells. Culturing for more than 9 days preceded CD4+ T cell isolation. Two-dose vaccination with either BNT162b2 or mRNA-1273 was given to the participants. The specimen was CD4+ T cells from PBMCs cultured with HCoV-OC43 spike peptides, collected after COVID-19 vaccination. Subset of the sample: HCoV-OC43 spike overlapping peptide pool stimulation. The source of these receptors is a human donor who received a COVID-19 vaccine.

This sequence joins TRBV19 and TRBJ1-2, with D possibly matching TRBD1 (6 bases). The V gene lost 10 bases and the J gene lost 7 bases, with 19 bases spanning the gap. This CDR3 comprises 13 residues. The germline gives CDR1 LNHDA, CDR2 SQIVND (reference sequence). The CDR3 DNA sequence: TGTGCCATGATGGACAGTGTCGTAGGTGGCTACACCTTC. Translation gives CAMMDSVVGGYTF.

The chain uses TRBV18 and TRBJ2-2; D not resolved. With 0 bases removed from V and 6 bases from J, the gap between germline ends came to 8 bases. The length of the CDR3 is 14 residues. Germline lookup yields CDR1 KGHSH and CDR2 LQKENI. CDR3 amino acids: CASSPPGRAGELFF. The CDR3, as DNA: TGTGCCAGCTCACCACCCGGCCGAGCCGGGGAGCTGTTTTTT.

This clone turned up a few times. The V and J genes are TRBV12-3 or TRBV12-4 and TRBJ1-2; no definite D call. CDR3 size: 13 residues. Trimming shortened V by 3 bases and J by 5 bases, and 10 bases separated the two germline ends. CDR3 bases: TGTGCCAGCAGTTTTAGGAGGGAGTATGGCTACACCTTC. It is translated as CASSFRREYGYTF.

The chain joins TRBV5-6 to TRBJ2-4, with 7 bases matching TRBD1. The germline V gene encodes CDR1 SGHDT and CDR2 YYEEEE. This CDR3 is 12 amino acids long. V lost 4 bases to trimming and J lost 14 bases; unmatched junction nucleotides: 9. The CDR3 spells CASSTQPGQKYF. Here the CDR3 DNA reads TGTGCCAGCAGCACTCAGCCGGGACAGAAGTACTTC.

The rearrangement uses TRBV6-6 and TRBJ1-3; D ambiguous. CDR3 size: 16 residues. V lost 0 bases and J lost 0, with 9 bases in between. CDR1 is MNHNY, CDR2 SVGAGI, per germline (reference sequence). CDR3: CASSYSGGLSGNTIYF. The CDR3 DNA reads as TGTGCCAGCAGTTACTCGGGAGGCCTCTCTGGAAACACCATATATTTT.

The CDR3 DNA reads TGTGCCAGCAGCCTTCTCGGGGATACGCAGTATTTT. As protein: CASSLLGDTQYF. The V and J genes are TRBV7-2 and TRBJ2-3; no clear D gene. This CDR3 is 12 amino acids long. The V gene lost 5 bases and the J gene lost 6 bases, with 9 bases spanning the gap. CDR1 is SGHTA and CDR2 is FQGNSA in the germline V gene.

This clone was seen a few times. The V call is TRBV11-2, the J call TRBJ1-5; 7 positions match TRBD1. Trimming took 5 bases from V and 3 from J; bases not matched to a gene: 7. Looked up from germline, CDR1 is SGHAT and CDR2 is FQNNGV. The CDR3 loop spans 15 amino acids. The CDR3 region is CASSAWDSPNQPQHF. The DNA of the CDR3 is TGTGCCAGCAGCGCCTGGGACAGCCCCAATCAGCCCCAGCATTTT.

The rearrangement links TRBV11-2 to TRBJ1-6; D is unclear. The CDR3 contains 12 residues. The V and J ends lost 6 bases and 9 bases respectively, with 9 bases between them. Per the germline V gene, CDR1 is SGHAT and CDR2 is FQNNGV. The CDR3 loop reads CASSFISSPLHF. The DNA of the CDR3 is TGTGCCAGCAGTTTTATTAGTTCACCCCTCCACTTT.

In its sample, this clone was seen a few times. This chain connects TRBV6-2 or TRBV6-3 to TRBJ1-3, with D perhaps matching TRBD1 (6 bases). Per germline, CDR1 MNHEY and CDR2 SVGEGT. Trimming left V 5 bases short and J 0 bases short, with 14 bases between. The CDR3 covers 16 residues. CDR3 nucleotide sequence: TGTGCCAGCAGTCCACGACAGGTCCTCTCTGGAAACACCATATATTTT. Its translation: CASSPRQVLSGNTIYF.

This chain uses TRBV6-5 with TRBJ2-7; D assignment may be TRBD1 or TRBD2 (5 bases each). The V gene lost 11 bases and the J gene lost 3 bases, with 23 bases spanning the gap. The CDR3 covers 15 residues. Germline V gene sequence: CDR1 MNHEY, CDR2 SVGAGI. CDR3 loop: CASTRSGTPGYEQYV. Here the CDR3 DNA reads TGTGCCTCCACACGATCCGGGACGCCGGGCTACGAGCAGTACGTC.

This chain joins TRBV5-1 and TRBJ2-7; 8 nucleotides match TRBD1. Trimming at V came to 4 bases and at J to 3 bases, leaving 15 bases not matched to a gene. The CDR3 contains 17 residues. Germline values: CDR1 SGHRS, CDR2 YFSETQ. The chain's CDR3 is CASSLDRVGSISYEQYV. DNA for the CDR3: TGCGCCAGCAGCCTGGACAGGGTCGGTAGCATCAGCTACGAGCAGTACGTC.

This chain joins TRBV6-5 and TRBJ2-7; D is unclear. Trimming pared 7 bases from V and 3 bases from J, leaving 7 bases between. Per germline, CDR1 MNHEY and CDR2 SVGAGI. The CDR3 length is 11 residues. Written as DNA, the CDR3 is TGTGCCAGCACTTCCCGCTACGAGCAGTACGTC. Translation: CASTSRYEQYV.

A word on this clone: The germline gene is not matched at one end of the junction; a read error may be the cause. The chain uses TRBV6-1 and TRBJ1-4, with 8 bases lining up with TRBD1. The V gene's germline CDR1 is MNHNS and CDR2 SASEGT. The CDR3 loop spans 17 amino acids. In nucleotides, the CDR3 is TGTGCCAGCACTGAACTACAGGGGGAAGCAACTAATGAAAAACTGTTTTTT. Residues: CASTELQGEATNEKLFF.